This T cell receptor beta chain stems from a study of blood T cell repertoires in COVID-19. As handled by the study authors: Amplification of reference gene primers was used by the study to estimate nucleated cell counts. This table comes from immunoSEQ multiplex PCR, and its TCRdb copy is limited to in-frame clones, with some not included. Clone size and V and J calls were adopted from that table, with D and trimming inferred from the DNA. Of tens of thousands of clones listed, around 77% are singletons. The Seattle patients, enrolled during active infection, were followed longitudinally. Trimming at V came to 5 bases and at J to 1 base, leaving 17 bases not matched to a gene. The CDR3 consists of 21 residues. Germline V gives CDR1 SGHTA, CDR2 FQGTGA.

The TCR sequence derives from a man between 65 and 79 years old with COVID-19, enrolled during active disease. This chain uses TRBV7-3 with TRBJ2-1; 13 nucleotides line up with TRBD2. Sequencing was performed on peripheral blood. The CDR3 loop reads CASSPYLPTSGRQASYNEQFF. CDR3 DNA sequence: TGTGCCAGCAGCCCTTACTTACCGACTAGCGGGAGGCAGGCGTCCTACAATGAGCAGTTCTTC.